The 7 T cell receptor beta chains reported below all come from one sample, sequenced in a study of blood T cells in healthy people across ages. Primed by a sample-barcoded 5' primer and a J-beta primer mix, a second PCR proceeded for 7 to 11 cycles. TCRdb re-called the 5' RACE reads through MiXCR, storing one row per CDR3 protein. The sample consists of about 2 million distinct CDR3 sequences, roughly 52% of them appearing once. Sequencing was carried out using blood. These receptors were obtained from a middle-aged woman in good health.

The gene calls are TRBV3-1 and TRBJ2-1, with D possibly TRBD1 on 6 matching bases. Germline assignment: CDR1 LGHDT and CDR2 YNNKEL (reference sequence). The ends were cut back, 7 bases at V and 6 bases at J, with 16 bases in the middle. This CDR3 region has 14 residues. CDR3 nucleotide sequence: TGTGCCAGCACCAAGAGCGGACAGTTCAATGAGCAGTTCTTC. It is translated as CASTKSGQFNEQFF.

This clonotype was detected a few times. This sequence joins TRBV29-1 and TRBJ2-3, with TRBD1 matching over 7 bases. Germline V lookup: CDR1 SQVTM, CDR2 ANQGSEA. This CDR3 region has 14 residues. J lost 5 bases, V lost 0 bases, and 5 bases had no gene match. The CDR3, as DNA: TGCAGCGTTGAAGAAGGGGGCGCAGGAGATACGCAGTATTTT. The encoded protein is CSVEEGGAGDTQYF.

The chain couples TRBV5-1 to TRBJ1-2, with a possible D match to TRBD1 (6 bases). With 0 bases removed from V and 4 bases from J, the gap between germline ends came to 13 bases. Germline CDR1 reads SGHRS; CDR2 reads YFSETQ. This CDR3 has 15 residues. CDR3 residues: CASSLEPGVGYGYTF. CDR3 coding DNA: TGCGCCAGCAGCTTGGAGCCAGGGGTTGGCTATGGCTACACCTTC.

CDR3 sequence reads: CASSTRQGQETQFF. CDR3 nucleotide sequence: TGTGCCAGCAGCACCAGACAGGGGCAAGAGACCCAGTTCTTC. V gene TRBV3-1 combines with J gene TRBJ2-5, with 8 bases fitting TRBD1. The DNA end favors TRBJ2-1, so the J call may be wrong. CDR1 LGHDT and CDR2 YNNKEL come from the germline V gene (reference sequence). The CDR3 runs to 14 residues.

The chain employs TRBV20-1 and TRBJ1-5; 8 bases are a match to TRBD1. Germline V gene data show CDR1 as DFQATT and CDR2 as SNEGSKA (reference sequence). V dropped 1 base and J dropped 11; count of bases not matched to a gene: 16. The CDR3 extends over 16 amino acids. As DNA, the CDR3 is TGCAGTGCTAGAGGACAGGGGACGGATGGCAGTTTGGCCCAGCATTTT. It is translated as CSARGQGTDGSLAQHF.

The rearrangement uses TRBV28 and TRBJ2-7; 8 bases map to TRBD1. The germline CDR1 and CDR2 sequences are MDHEN and SYDVKM. This CDR3 has 13 residues. J gave up 4 bases and V 8 bases, and 7 bases lay outside the gene matches. The CDR3 protein is CASVEQGGYEQYF. The CDR3 region has the DNA TGTGCCAGCGTCGAACAGGGGGGTTACGAGCAGTACTTC.

The rearrangement joins TRBV5-1 to TRBJ2-5; 9 bases map to TRBD2. Germline lookup yields CDR1 SGHRS and CDR2 YFSETQ. There are 14 residues in the CDR3. J lost 3 bases, V lost 4 bases, and 4 bases had no gene match. The CDR3 reads CASSGTSKKETQYF. Written as DNA, the CDR3 is TGCGCCAGCAGCGGGACTAGCAAGAAAGAGACCCAGTACTTC.